The entry below describes one T cell receptor beta chain. Its antigen remains unknown. Regarding donors, all were healthy bone marrow donors. The CDR3 loop spans 15 amino acids. CDR1 SGHAT and CDR2 FQNNGV come from the germline V gene. Trimming shortened V by 0 bases and J by 0 bases, and 8 bases separated the two germline ends. Primers for the PCR totalled 60 Vbeta and 13 Jbeta. The data were produced by immunoSEQ multiplex PCR, yet TCRdb's version contains in-frame clones alone and is incomplete. Of about 69,000 clones in the sample, roughly 74% were seen once. This sample is drawn from a study of cytomegalovirus exposure and HLA in healthy donors. Overall study findings and caveats: Confirmation was obtained in vitro that three CMV-associated chains are specific for CMV antigens. TCR beta V- and J-gene trimming, according to a later analysis, was linked to a missense DCLRE1C variant. The study carried out a later analysis of TCR beta sequences. It associated around 17,000 of them with specific HLA alleles at a false discovery rate of 0.05.

The sample consisted of PBMCs. This chain uses TRBV11-2 with TRBJ1-1, with D perhaps TRBD1 (6 bases). The receptor comes from a woman aged 30 to 39 in good health and CMV-seropositive. CDR3 loop: CASSLEGQMNTEAFF. CDR3 nucleotide sequence: TGTGCCAGCAGCTTAGAGGGACAAATGAACACTGAAGCTTTCTTT.